Listed below are T cell receptor beta chains from one sample, sequenced in a study of cytomegalovirus exposure and HLA in healthy donors. Sequenced by immunoSEQ multiplex PCR; TCRdb stores in-frame clones only, minus some. The sample records 100,000 to 150,000 clones, 65% to 85% being singletons. Sequencing was performed on PBMCs. These receptors were obtained from a boy between 5 and 17 years old in good health and CMV-seronegative. CDR3s leave out the opening cysteine and the closing phenylalanine or tryptophan. The order of the fields is CDR3 length, J gene, clone size, V gene, CDR3 protein. Some rows mark clone size as missing; the rest say once, few, many or name a class of expanded clone.

cdr3_length: 14; j_call: TRBJ2-5; clone_size: NA; v_call: TRBV7-2; cdr3_aa: ASIEQTGEGVETQY
cdr3_length: 16; j_call: TRBJ2-5; clone_size: NA; v_call: TRBV7-8; cdr3_aa: ASSLGQGSGGAQETQY
cdr3_length: 11; j_call: TRBJ1-1; clone_size: NA; v_call: TRBV27; cdr3_aa: ASSYGQRTEAF
cdr3_length: 11; j_call: TRBJ1-2; clone_size: NA; v_call: TRBV27; cdr3_aa: ASSPRTFYGYT
cdr3_length: 12; j_call: TRBJ2-3; clone_size: NA; v_call: TRBV7-9; cdr3_aa: ASSLVSSTDTQY
cdr3_length: 14; j_call: TRBJ2-2; clone_size: NA; v_call: TRBV6-5; cdr3_aa: ASSYPRAGGVEELF
cdr3_length: 13; j_call: TRBJ1-1; clone_size: NA; v_call: TRBV11-3; cdr3_aa: ASSLGPGQNTEAF
cdr3_length: 11; j_call: TRBJ1-1; clone_size: few; v_call: TRBV7-9; cdr3_aa: ASSLNRGTEAF
cdr3_length: 12; j_call: TRBJ2-1; clone_size: many; v_call: TRBV2; cdr3_aa: ASNTIGGPDEQF
cdr3_length: 9; j_call: TRBJ2-2; clone_size: NA; v_call: TRBV10-1; cdr3_aa: ASTNGGELF
cdr3_length: 10; j_call: TRBJ1-2; clone_size: NA; v_call: TRBV29-1; cdr3_aa: SVRWDKGGYT
cdr3_length: 12; j_call: TRBJ2-5; clone_size: NA; v_call: TRBV5-1; cdr3_aa: ASRGTGMSETQY
cdr3_length: 11; j_call: TRBJ1-1; clone_size: few; v_call: TRBV5-4; cdr3_aa: ASSLGGPTEAF
cdr3_length: 16; j_call: TRBJ2-7; clone_size: NA; v_call: TRBV12-5; cdr3_aa: ASGLVRLAGPVFYEQY
cdr3_length: 13; j_call: TRBJ2-7; clone_size: NA; v_call: TRBV11-3; cdr3_aa: ASSRGGYPYYEQY
cdr3_length: 13; j_call: TRBJ2-3; clone_size: NA; v_call: TRBV9; cdr3_aa: ASSVASGPTDTQY
cdr3_length: 14; j_call: TRBJ2-1; clone_size: NA; v_call: TRBV18; cdr3_aa: ASSPTSGSSYNEQF
cdr3_length: 12; j_call: TRBJ2-5; clone_size: few; v_call: TRBV5-4; cdr3_aa: ASSFRLVEETQY
cdr3_length: 13; j_call: TRBJ2-7; clone_size: NA; v_call: TRBV4-3; cdr3_aa: ASSQDRSGLYEQY
cdr3_length: 13; j_call: TRBJ1-2; clone_size: NA; v_call: TRBV7-9; cdr3_aa: ASSFRDITNYGYT
cdr3_length: 12; j_call: TRBJ2-1; clone_size: NA; v_call: TRBV4-1; cdr3_aa: ASSRGLLDNEQF
cdr3_length: 13; j_call: TRBJ1-1; clone_size: once; v_call: TRBV15; cdr3_aa: ATSRVAGWITEAF
cdr3_length: 13; j_call: TRBJ1-3; clone_size: NA; v_call: TRBV6-4; cdr3_aa: ASSDSTGFGNTIY
cdr3_length: 15; j_call: TRBJ2-3; clone_size: NA; v_call: TRBV11-3; cdr3_aa: ASSLDSGRFSTDTQY
cdr3_length: 15; j_call: TRBJ1-5; clone_size: NA; v_call: TRBV4-3; cdr3_aa: ASSQDLDQGKGQPQH
cdr3_length: 13; j_call: TRBJ2-7; clone_size: few; v_call: TRBV28; cdr3_aa: ASSSPGTGDNEQY
cdr3_length: 11; j_call: TRBJ2-1; clone_size: NA; v_call: TRBV4-2; cdr3_aa: ASSQDNGGEQF
cdr3_length: 13; j_call: TRBJ2-7; clone_size: NA; v_call: TRBV5-1; cdr3_aa: ASSLSRADSYEQY
cdr3_length: 12; j_call: TRBJ1-1; clone_size: NA; v_call: TRBV19; cdr3_aa: ASSALTVNTEAF
cdr3_length: 14; j_call: TRBJ2-1; clone_size: NA; v_call: TRBV4-1; cdr3_aa: ASSQGYSGPYNEQF
cdr3_length: 11; j_call: TRBJ1-2; clone_size: NA; v_call: TRBV18; cdr3_aa: ASSLTGNYGYT
cdr3_length: 12; j_call: TRBJ2-5; clone_size: NA; v_call: TRBV6-4; cdr3_aa: ASSPGPSGETQY
cdr3_length: 14; j_call: TRBJ1-6; clone_size: once; v_call: TRBV5-1; cdr3_aa: ASSGEGPGHNSPLH
cdr3_length: 13; j_call: TRBJ2-7; clone_size: NA; v_call: TRBV6-1; cdr3_aa: ASSWDGGGTYEQY
cdr3_length: 11; j_call: TRBJ1-2; clone_size: NA; v_call: TRBV5-4; cdr3_aa: ASSFQSNYGYT
cdr3_length: 13; j_call: TRBJ2-7; clone_size: NA; v_call: TRBV7-9; cdr3_aa: SSSFSLTDIHEQY
cdr3_length: 15; j_call: TRBJ2-2; clone_size: NA; v_call: TRBV5-1; cdr3_aa: ASSLAGGSVNTGELF
cdr3_length: 12; j_call: TRBJ2-2; clone_size: NA; v_call: TRBV7-9; cdr3_aa: ASTLGGITGELF
cdr3_length: 13; j_call: TRBJ2-5; clone_size: NA; v_call: TRBV11-3; cdr3_aa: ASSPRTGMQETQY
cdr3_length: 9; j_call: TRBJ2-3; clone_size: few; v_call: TRBV11-2; cdr3_aa: ASSLTDTQY
cdr3_length: 15; j_call: TRBJ2-7; clone_size: NA; v_call: TRBV9; cdr3_aa: ASSGSLLTGSPHEQY
cdr3_length: 12; j_call: TRBJ2-3; clone_size: NA; v_call: TRBV2; cdr3_aa: ASSEVEGTDTQY
cdr3_length: 11; j_call: TRBJ1-5; clone_size: NA; v_call: TRBV30; cdr3_aa: AWSQGQEQPQH
cdr3_length: 13; j_call: TRBJ2-1; clone_size: NA; v_call: TRBV11-2; cdr3_aa: ASSLGLAFEDEQF
cdr3_length: 13; j_call: TRBJ1-4; clone_size: NA; v_call: TRBV27; cdr3_aa: ASSFAGQGNEKLF
cdr3_length: 12; j_call: TRBJ1-1; clone_size: NA; v_call: TRBV19; cdr3_aa: ASTPNRGNTEAF
cdr3_length: 12; j_call: TRBJ2-2; clone_size: NA; v_call: TRBV5-1; cdr3_aa: ASSLVMNTGELF
cdr3_length: 12; j_call: TRBJ1-1; clone_size: few; v_call: TRBV5-5; cdr3_aa: ASSLVRQGYEAF